Listed below are T cell receptor beta chains from one sample, sequenced in a study of blood T cells in healthy people across ages. One entry per CDR3 protein results from TCRdb running MiXCR on the 5' RACE reads. This repertoire shows roughly 550,000 distinct CDR3 sequences, approximately 25% found once; its top ten account for just under 9%. This sample was shared with a second study, whose subject was T cells of mothers and their children.

Sequenced input: blood. The receptors shown here come from a boy younger than 18 in good health. CDR3s include the opening cysteine and the closing phenylalanine or tryptophan. Fields, in order: clone size, J gene, V gene, D gene, CDR3 protein, CDR3 DNA. D genes are given only for firm matches. Expanded clones get a size class; other rows say once, few or many, or leave the size out.

abundance: few
j_gene: TRBJ2-5
v_gene: TRBV10-3
d_gene: .
CDR3aa: CAISESGDPRMTQYF
CDR3nt: TGTGCCATCAGTGAGTCTGGGGACCCCAGGATGACCCAGTACTTC

abundance: few
j_gene: TRBJ2-5
v_gene: TRBV3-1
d_gene: .
CDR3aa: CASSQVFSGSVQETQYF
CDR3nt: TGTGCCAGCAGCCAAGTCTTTAGCGGATCCGTGCAAGAGACCCAGTACTTC

abundance: few
j_gene: TRBJ2-7
v_gene: TRBV4-2
d_gene: TRBD1
CDR3aa: CASSQVYGTGQSEQYF
CDR3nt: TGTGCCAGCAGCCAAGTCTATGGGACAGGTCAATCCGAGCAGTACTTC

abundance: .
j_gene: TRBJ1-1
v_gene: TRBV20-1
d_gene: TRBD1
CDR3aa: CSAREGGQRTEAFF
CDR3nt: TGCAGTGCTAGAGAAGGGGGCCAGCGCACTGAAGCTTTCTTT

abundance: .
j_gene: TRBJ2-1
v_gene: TRBV7-6
d_gene: .
CDR3aa: CASSLSGVIEPYNEQFF
CDR3nt: TGTGCCAGCAGCTTAAGTGGGGTGATAGAGCCATACAATGAGCAGTTCTTC

abundance: .
j_gene: TRBJ1-5
v_gene: TRBV13
d_gene: .
CDR3aa: CASSPRGGNQPQHF
CDR3nt: TGTGCCAGCAGCCCCCGCGGTGGCAATCAGCCCCAGCATTTT

abundance: .
j_gene: TRBJ2-3
v_gene: TRBV4-1
d_gene: .
CDR3aa: CASSQDHATSTDTQYF
CDR3nt: TGCGCCAGCAGCCAAGATCATGCGACTAGCACAGATACGCAGTATTTT

abundance: many
j_gene: TRBJ1-5
v_gene: TRBV7-2
d_gene: TRBD1
CDR3aa: CASNRGNSNQPQHF
CDR3nt: TGTGCCAGTAACAGGGGGAATAGCAATCAGCCCCAGCATTTT

abundance: few
j_gene: TRBJ2-6
v_gene: TRBV6-2/TRBV6-3
d_gene: .
CDR3aa: CASSYNVAATAPSGANVLTF
CDR3nt: TGTGCCAGCAGTTATAACGTGGCAGCTACGGCCCCCTCTGGGGCCAACGTCCTGACTTTC

abundance: .
j_gene: TRBJ2-7
v_gene: TRBV4-1
d_gene: .
CDR3aa: CASSQVTATEVYEQYF
CDR3nt: TGCGCCAGCAGCCAAGTGACCGCCACGGAGGTCTACGAGCAGTACTTC

abundance: few
j_gene: TRBJ1-1
v_gene: TRBV29-1
d_gene: TRBD1
CDR3aa: CSAWDRGRLNTEAFF
CDR3nt: TGCAGCGCCTGGGACAGGGGGCGATTGAACACTGAAGCTTTCTTT

abundance: .
j_gene: TRBJ1-4
v_gene: TRBV4-3
d_gene: .
CDR3aa: CASSQDTAFATNEKLFF
CDR3nt: TGCGCCAGCAGCCAGGATACAGCTTTTGCAACTAATGAAAAACTGTTTTTT

abundance: .
j_gene: TRBJ1-2
v_gene: TRBV6-5
d_gene: .
CDR3aa: CASSYRGGHGYTF
CDR3nt: TGTGCCAGCAGTTACAGAGGGGGACATGGCTACACCTTC

abundance: many
j_gene: TRBJ2-1
v_gene: TRBV10-3
d_gene: TRBD2
CDR3aa: CATLRVSGRYNEQFF
CDR3nt: TGTGCCACCCTTAGGGTTAGCGGGAGGTACAATGAGCAGTTCTTC

abundance: few
j_gene: TRBJ2-5
v_gene: TRBV20-1
d_gene: .
CDR3aa: CSAIQAEFSETQYF
CDR3nt: TGCAGTGCTATCCAGGCCGAATTTTCGGAGACCCAGTACTTC

abundance: few
j_gene: TRBJ1-4
v_gene: TRBV5-4
d_gene: .
CDR3aa: CASSPELRAANEKLFF
CDR3nt: TGTGCCAGCAGCCCCGAACTCCGAGCGGCTAATGAAAAACTGTTTTTT

abundance: .
j_gene: TRBJ2-5
v_gene: TRBV11-2
d_gene: .
CDR3aa: CASSLGPHVVRETRYF
CDR3nt: TGTGCCAGCAGCTTAGGCCCACACGTGGTTCGGGAGACCCGGTACTTC

abundance: .
j_gene: TRBJ2-4
v_gene: TRBV5-4
d_gene: .
CDR3aa: CASSLEQKNIQYF
CDR3nt: TGTGCCAGCAGCTTGGAGCAGAAAAACATTCAGTACTTC

abundance: .
j_gene: TRBJ2-1
v_gene: TRBV9
d_gene: .
CDR3aa: CASSGNTNEQFF
CDR3nt: TGTGCCAGCAGCGGAAACACAAATGAGCAGTTCTTC

abundance: .
j_gene: TRBJ1-1
v_gene: TRBV7-3
d_gene: .
CDR3aa: CASRPTPAAEAFF
CDR3nt: TGTGCCAGCAGACCCACGCCGGCGGCTGAAGCTTTCTTT

abundance: many
j_gene: TRBJ2-3
v_gene: TRBV20-1
d_gene: TRBD2
CDR3aa: CSARDSGTSGITSTDTQYF
CDR3nt: TGCAGTGCTAGAGACTCCGGGACTAGCGGGATAACTAGCACAGATACGCAGTATTTT

abundance: .
j_gene: TRBJ2-5
v_gene: TRBV20-1
d_gene: TRBD2
CDR3aa: CSATSGAPRETQYF
CDR3nt: TGCAGTGCCACTAGCGGAGCCCCCCGAGAGACCCAGTACTTC

abundance: .
j_gene: TRBJ1-4
v_gene: TRBV5-1
d_gene: TRBD1
CDR3aa: CASSLTDRASNEKLFF
CDR3nt: TGCGCCAGCAGCTTAACGGACAGGGCCTCTAATGAAAAACTGTTTTTT

abundance: few
j_gene: TRBJ2-5
v_gene: TRBV4-1
d_gene: TRBD2
CDR3aa: CASSQKRESAETQYF
CDR3nt: TGCGCCAGCAGCCAAAAGCGGGAGTCGGCAGAGACCCAGTACTTC

abundance: few
j_gene: TRBJ2-2
v_gene: TRBV20-1
d_gene: .
CDR3aa: CSARGSGPPNTGELFF
CDR3nt: TGCAGTGCTAGAGGCTCGGGACCCCCGAACACCGGGGAGCTGTTTTTT

abundance: .
j_gene: TRBJ2-1
v_gene: TRBV13
d_gene: .
CDR3aa: CASSDRDVSYNEQFF
CDR3nt: TGTGCCAGCAGCGACCGGGACGTCTCCTACAATGAGCAGTTCTTC

abundance: few
j_gene: TRBJ2-5
v_gene: TRBV28
d_gene: TRBD2
CDR3aa: CASTRLAGKETQYF
CDR3nt: TGTGCCAGCACCCGACTAGCGGGGAAAGAGACCCAGTACTTC

abundance: few
j_gene: TRBJ2-4
v_gene: TRBV4-1
d_gene: .
CDR3aa: CASSQIGRGKNIQYF
CDR3nt: TGCGCCAGCAGCCAAATCGGACGGGGGAAAAACATTCAGTACTTC

abundance: .
j_gene: TRBJ2-3
v_gene: TRBV20-1
d_gene: .
CDR3aa: CSAGNTDTQYF
CDR3nt: TGCAGCGCAGGAAACACAGATACGCAGTATTTT

abundance: many
j_gene: TRBJ2-2
v_gene: TRBV2
d_gene: .
CDR3aa: CASSVQGGEELFF
CDR3nt: TGTGCCAGCAGTGTCCAGGGGGGAGAGGAGCTGTTTTTT

abundance: few
j_gene: TRBJ1-4
v_gene: TRBV6-2/TRBV6-3
d_gene: .
CDR3aa: CASSRTVEGEKLFF
CDR3nt: TGTGCCAGCAGTCGGACAGTAGAAGGAGAAAAACTGTTTTTT

abundance: .
j_gene: TRBJ1-2
v_gene: TRBV29-1
d_gene: .
CDR3aa: CSVELSWGGAYGYTF
CDR3nt: TGCAGCGTTGAATTGTCTTGGGGGGGGGCCTATGGCTACACCTTC

abundance: few
j_gene: TRBJ2-7
v_gene: TRBV20-1
d_gene: TRBD2
CDR3aa: CSAKRTSGRVSYEQYF
CDR3nt: TGCAGTGCTAAACGGACTAGCGGGAGGGTCTCCTACGAGCAGTACTTC

abundance: .
j_gene: TRBJ2-1
v_gene: TRBV11-2
d_gene: TRBD2
CDR3aa: CASTAGTSGYNEQLF
CDR3nt: TGTGCCAGCACGGCCGGGACTAGCGGCTACAATGAGCAGCTCTTC

abundance: .
j_gene: TRBJ1-1
v_gene: TRBV27
d_gene: TRBD1
CDR3aa: CASSLMAGGNTEAFF
CDR3nt: TGTGCCAGCAGTTTAATGGCAGGGGGTAACACTGAAGCTTTCTTT

abundance: few
j_gene: TRBJ2-5
v_gene: TRBV5-1
d_gene: TRBD2
CDR3aa: CASSLGREEETQYF
CDR3nt: TGCGCCAGCAGCTTGGGACGGGAGGAAGAGACCCAGTACTTC

abundance: .
j_gene: TRBJ2-2
v_gene: TRBV4-3
d_gene: TRBD1
CDR3aa: CASSQDVGDRGAGELFF
CDR3nt: TGCGCCAGCAGCCAAGATGTGGGAGACAGGGGGGCCGGGGAGCTGTTTTTT

abundance: many
j_gene: TRBJ1-1
v_gene: TRBV5-6
d_gene: .
CDR3aa: CASSLVYGNTEAFF
CDR3nt: TGTGCCAGCAGCTTGGTGTACGGGAACACTGAAGCTTTCTTT

abundance: few
j_gene: TRBJ2-7
v_gene: TRBV20-1
d_gene: TRBD2
CDR3aa: CSASSPSGGWTYEQYF
CDR3nt: TGCAGTGCTAGTTCCCCTAGCGGGGGCTGGACCTACGAGCAGTACTTC

abundance: .
j_gene: TRBJ2-5
v_gene: TRBV5-1
d_gene: .
CDR3aa: CASSKGQETQYF
CDR3nt: TGCGCCAGCAGCAAGGGACAAGAGACCCAGTACTTC

abundance: few
j_gene: TRBJ2-4
v_gene: TRBV6-5
d_gene: TRBD2
CDR3aa: CASSQGLVEHF
CDR3nt: TGTGCCAGCAGTCAGGGACTAGTGGAGCACTTC

abundance: .
j_gene: TRBJ2-7
v_gene: TRBV5-5
d_gene: .
CDR3aa: CVSSASYEQYF
CDR3nt: TGTGTCAGCAGCGCAAGCTACGAGCAGTACTTC

abundance: .
j_gene: TRBJ2-3
v_gene: TRBV25-1
d_gene: .
CDR3aa: CASSLGHLSRDTQYF
CDR3nt: TGTGCCAGCAGCCTCGGACACCTGTCAAGAGATACGCAGTATTTT

abundance: .
j_gene: TRBJ2-7
v_gene: TRBV20-1
d_gene: .
CDR3aa: CSAVFATTGGEQYF
CDR3nt: TGCAGTGCTGTTTTCGCGACGACAGGCGGCGAGCAGTACTTC

abundance: .
j_gene: TRBJ2-7
v_gene: TRBV27
d_gene: .
CDR3aa: CASSPRGINEQYF
CDR3nt: TGTGCCAGCAGTCCGCGAGGGATCAACGAGCAGTACTTC

abundance: .
j_gene: TRBJ2-5
v_gene: TRBV6-2/TRBV6-3
d_gene: .
CDR3aa: CASSYSARGRQTQYF
CDR3nt: TGTGCCAGCAGTTACTCGGCCCGGGGCCGCCAGACCCAGTACTTC

abundance: .
j_gene: TRBJ2-5
v_gene: TRBV4-1
d_gene: .
CDR3aa: CASSPTSSETQYF
CDR3nt: TGCGCCAGCAGCCCCACTAGTTCAGAGACCCAGTACTTC

abundance: .
j_gene: TRBJ2-7
v_gene: TRBV4-3
d_gene: .
CDR3aa: CASSQEEGFYEQYF
CDR3nt: TGCGCCAGCAGCCAAGAGGAGGGGTTCTACGAGCAGTACTTC

abundance: .
j_gene: TRBJ2-7
v_gene: TRBV20-1
d_gene: TRBD1
CDR3aa: CSAGGQDLYEQYF
CDR3nt: TGCAGTGCAGGGGGACAGGACCTCTACGAGCAGTACTTC

abundance: .
j_gene: TRBJ2-1
v_gene: TRBV7-3
d_gene: TRBD1
CDR3aa: CASSTQGAVYNEQFF
CDR3nt: TGTGCCAGCAGCACTCAGGGGGCCGTCTACAATGAGCAGTTCTTC

abundance: .
j_gene: TRBJ2-5
v_gene: TRBV20-1
d_gene: .
CDR3aa: CSARGLTGGDQETQYF
CDR3nt: TGCAGTGCTAGGGGATTAACAGGGGGGGACCAAGAGACCCAGTACTTC

abundance: few
j_gene: TRBJ2-4
v_gene: TRBV20-1
d_gene: .
CDR3aa: CSARRDRQGDF
CDR3nt: TGCAGTGCTAGGAGGGATCGACAAGGGGACTTC

abundance: .
j_gene: TRBJ2-1
v_gene: TRBV7-9
d_gene: TRBD2
CDR3aa: CASSLELAGEQFF
CDR3nt: TGTGCCAGCAGCTTAGAACTAGCGGGCGAGCAGTTCTTC

abundance: many
j_gene: TRBJ1-1
v_gene: TRBV4-1
d_gene: .
CDR3aa: CASSQDPTGTEAFF
CDR3nt: TGCGCCAGCAGCCAAGATCCGACGGGCACTGAAGCTTTCTTT

abundance: once
j_gene: TRBJ1-1
v_gene: TRBV6-5
d_gene: .
CDR3aa: CASSPGVENTEAFF
CDR3nt: TGTGCCAGCAGCCCCGGAGTGGAGAACACTGAAGCTTTCTTT

abundance: .
j_gene: TRBJ1-5
v_gene: TRBV6-6
d_gene: TRBD1
CDR3aa: CASNQMTGVSNQPQHF
CDR3nt: TGTGCCAGCAACCAAATGACAGGGGTTAGCAATCAGCCCCAGCATTTT

abundance: .
j_gene: TRBJ2-5
v_gene: TRBV6-2/TRBV6-3
d_gene: .
CDR3aa: CASSEGIQETQYF
CDR3nt: TGTGCCAGCAGCGAAGGGATTCAAGAGACCCAGTACTTC

abundance: .
j_gene: TRBJ2-4
v_gene: TRBV2
d_gene: TRBD2
CDR3aa: CASSEVTSGGKNIQYF
CDR3nt: TGTGCCAGCAGTGAGGTTACTAGCGGGGGCAAAAACATTCAGTACTTC

abundance: .
j_gene: TRBJ2-1
v_gene: TRBV29-1
d_gene: TRBD2
CDR3aa: CSVDSAVVAGGLYNEQFF
CDR3nt: TGCAGCGTTGATTCTGCAGTAGTAGCGGGAGGGCTCTACAATGAGCAGTTCTTC